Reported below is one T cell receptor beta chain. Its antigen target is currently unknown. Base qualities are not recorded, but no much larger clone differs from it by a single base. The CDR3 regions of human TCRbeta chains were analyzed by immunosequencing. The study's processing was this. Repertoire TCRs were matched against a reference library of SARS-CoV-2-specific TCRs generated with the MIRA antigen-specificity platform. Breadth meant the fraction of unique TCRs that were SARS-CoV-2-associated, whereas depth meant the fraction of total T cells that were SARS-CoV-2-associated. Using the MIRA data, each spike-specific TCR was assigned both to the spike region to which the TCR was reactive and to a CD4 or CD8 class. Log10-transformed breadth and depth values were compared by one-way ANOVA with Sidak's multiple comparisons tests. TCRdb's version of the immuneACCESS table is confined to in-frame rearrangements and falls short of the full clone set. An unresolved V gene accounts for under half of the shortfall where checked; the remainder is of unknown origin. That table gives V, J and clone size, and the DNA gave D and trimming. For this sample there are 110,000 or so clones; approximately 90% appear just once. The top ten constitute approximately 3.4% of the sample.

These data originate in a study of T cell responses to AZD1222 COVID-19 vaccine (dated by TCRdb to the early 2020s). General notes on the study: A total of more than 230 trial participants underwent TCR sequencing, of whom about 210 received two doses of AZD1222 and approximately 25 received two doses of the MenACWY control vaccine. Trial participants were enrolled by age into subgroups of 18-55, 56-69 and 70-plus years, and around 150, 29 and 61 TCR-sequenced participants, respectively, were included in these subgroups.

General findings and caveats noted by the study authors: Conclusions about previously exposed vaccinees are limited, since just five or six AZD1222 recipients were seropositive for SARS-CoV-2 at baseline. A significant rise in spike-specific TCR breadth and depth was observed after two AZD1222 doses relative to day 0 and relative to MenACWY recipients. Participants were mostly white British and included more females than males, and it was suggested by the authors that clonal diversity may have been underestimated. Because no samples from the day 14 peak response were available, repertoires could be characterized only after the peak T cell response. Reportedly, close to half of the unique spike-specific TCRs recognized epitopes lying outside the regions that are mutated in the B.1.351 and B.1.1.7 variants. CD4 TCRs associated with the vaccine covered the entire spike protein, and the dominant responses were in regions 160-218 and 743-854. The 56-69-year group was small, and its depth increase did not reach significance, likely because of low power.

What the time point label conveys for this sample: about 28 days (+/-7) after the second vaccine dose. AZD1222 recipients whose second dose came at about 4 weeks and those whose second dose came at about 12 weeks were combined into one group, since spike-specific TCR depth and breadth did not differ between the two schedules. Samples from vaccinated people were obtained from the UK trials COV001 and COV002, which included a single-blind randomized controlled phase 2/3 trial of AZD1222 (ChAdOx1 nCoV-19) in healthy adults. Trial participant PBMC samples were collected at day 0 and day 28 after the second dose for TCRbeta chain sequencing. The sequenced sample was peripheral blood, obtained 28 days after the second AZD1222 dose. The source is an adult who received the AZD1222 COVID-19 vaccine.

The DNA sequence is as follows: TGTGCCAGCAGCGTAGAAGGGATTAGGCCGGACTATGGCTACACCTTC. This sequence encodes CASSVEGIRPDYGYTF. The chain uses TRBV9 and TRBJ1-2; there is no confident call for the D gene. CDR3 length: 16 amino acids, cysteine to phenylalanine. The only DNA kept is the CDR3, 48 bases in frame from the first base. Looking up the germline V gene yields CDR1 SGDLS and CDR2 YYNGEE. At the junction V is shortened by 0 bases and J by 3 bases, with 15 bases in between.